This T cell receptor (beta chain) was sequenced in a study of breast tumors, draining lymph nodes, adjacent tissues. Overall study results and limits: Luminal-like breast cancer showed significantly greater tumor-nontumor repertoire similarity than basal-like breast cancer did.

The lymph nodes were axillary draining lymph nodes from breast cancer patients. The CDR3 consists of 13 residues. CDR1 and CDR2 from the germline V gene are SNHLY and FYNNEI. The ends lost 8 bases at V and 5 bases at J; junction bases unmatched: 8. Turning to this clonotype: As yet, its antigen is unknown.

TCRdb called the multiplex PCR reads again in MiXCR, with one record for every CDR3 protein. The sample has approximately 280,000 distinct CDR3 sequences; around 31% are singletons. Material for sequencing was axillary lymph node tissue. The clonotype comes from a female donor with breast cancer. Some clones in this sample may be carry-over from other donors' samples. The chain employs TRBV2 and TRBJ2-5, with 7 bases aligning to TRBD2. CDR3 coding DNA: TGTGCCAGCCTCGGGAGCGGGATGGAGACCCAGTACTTC. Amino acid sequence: CASLGSGMETQYF.